A single TCR beta chain is shown here with its context. Its antigen is not known. Running of the assay took place at deep level. Profiling relied on immunoSEQ multiplex PCR, and the TCRdb table lists in-frame clones only, not all of them. Of some 2,500,000 clones listed, 80% to 95% were seen once; the top ten hold 0.36%. This sample was taken from a study of shared clonotypes between healthy human individuals. Study-level points and caveats: The naive CD4 repertoires of several donors were compared, and roughly 5.1% of clonotypes were shared. Specimens sampled were limited to blood, with tissue repertoires likely differing.

This CDR3 contains 17 residues. V trimming: 3 bases; J trimming: 3 bases; junction bases outside the gene matches: 6. The V gene's germline CDR1 is SNHLY and CDR2 FYNNEI. The clonotype comes from a man aged 18-30 years in good health. Some clones in this sample may be carry-over from other donors' samples. The sample was naive CD4+ T cells from PBMCs. This sample's subset: CD45RA+ positively selected. V is TRBV2 and J is TRBJ2-2; 11 bases line up with TRBD2. In DNA, the CDR3 is TGTGCCAGCAGTGATCCTAGCGGGAGGACTGACACCGGGGAGCTGTTTTTT. Its translation is CASSDPSGRTDTGELFF. Based on the CDR3 plus reference TRBV2 and TRBJ2-2, the full variable domain is EPEVTQTPSHQVTQMGQEVILRCVPISNHLYFYWYRQILGQKVEFLVSFYNNEISEKSEIFDDQFSVERPDGSNFTLKIRSTKLEDSAMYFCASSDPSGRTDTGELFFGEGSRLTVL.